A single sample gave rise to the 24 T cell receptor beta chains below, sequenced in a study of blood T cell repertoires in COVID-19. The assay was immunoSEQ multiplex PCR, and TCRdb's table has in-frame clones only and misses some. The sample consists of around 140,000 clones, roughly 90% of them appearing once. Sequencing was done on a sample of PBMCs or T cells enriched from blood (not recorded which). The receptors were sampled from a man aged 50 or older who had recovered from COVID-19.

V usage is TRBV9 and J usage is TRBJ2-6, with D hard to call. Germline-derived CDR1 and CDR2 are SGDLS and YYNGEE. The CDR3 spans 17 residues. Trimming took 0 bases from V and 0 from J, leaving 10 bases between them. The CDR3 protein is CASSVGTGSSGANVLTF. The CDR3 nucleotides are TGTGCCAGCAGCGTAGGTACGGGTAGCTCTGGGGCCAACGTCCTGACTTTC. The full variable domain, with the rest looked up from reference TRBV9 and TRBJ2-6, is DSGVTQTPKHLITATGQRVTLRCSPRSGDLSVYWYQQSLDQGLQFLIQYYNGEERAKGNILERFSAQQFPDLHSELNLSSLELGDSALYFCASSVGTGSSGANVLTFGAGSRLTVL.

This clone has a single count. The V call is TRBV15, the J call TRBJ1-5, with TRBD1 matching over 7 bases. The V gene's germline CDR1 is LNHNV and CDR2 YYDKDF (reference sequence). CDR3 size: 16 residues. Losses at the gene ends were 4 bases for V and 1 base for J; bases not matched to a gene: 7. CDR3 residues: CATSNPGQLSNQPQHF. For the CDR3, the DNA is TGTGCCACCAGCAATCCGGGACAGCTGAGCAATCAGCCCCAGCATTTT.

The CDR3 coding sequence is TGTGCCTGGAGTGTACAGGGAGCTAACTATGGCTACACCTTC. Translating it yields CAWSVQGANYGYTF. The genes are TRBV30 and TRBJ1-2, with D possibly matching TRBD1 (6 bases). Germline assignment: CDR1 GTSNPN and CDR2 SVGIG (reference sequence). The V end was cut by 0 bases, the J end by 0 bases, with 8 bases between. This CDR3 region has 14 residues. The full variable domain, rest sourced from reference TRBV30 and TRBJ1-2, is SQTIHQWPATLVQPVGSPLSLECTVEGTSNPNLYWYRQAAGRGLQLLFYSVGIGQISSEVPQNLSASRPQDRQFILSSKKLLLSDSGFYLCAWSVQGANYGYTFGSGTRLTVV.

The J gene is TRBJ2-2, the V gene TRBV7-9; D remains unclear. The ends were cut back, 7 bases at V and 6 bases at J, with 21 bases in the middle. The CDR3 sequence is 16 residues long. Germline lookup yields CDR1 SEHNR and CDR2 FQNEAQ (reference sequence). The CDR3 region has the DNA TGTGCCAGCACCCTCTATGGGTCAGGCTGGGCCGGGGAGCTGTTTTTT. It codes for CASTLYGSGWAGELFF.

The V call is TRBV7-9, the J call TRBJ2-7; a possible D gene is TRBD2 (5 bases). CDR1 SEHNR and CDR2 FQNEAQ come from the germline V gene (reference sequence). The CDR3 length is 12 residues. Trimming took off 5 bases at V and 6 bases at J, with 11 bases between the two ends. In DNA form, the CDR3 reads TGTGCCAGCAGCCGGGGTGGTTCCGAGCAGTACGTC. It specifies CASSRGGSEQYV.

The table lists this clone with a few counts. This chain joins TRBV10-3 and TRBJ1-6; D is ambiguous. The CDR3 has 14 residues. Germline assignment: CDR1 ENHRY and CDR2 SYGVKD. Trimming left V 6 bases short and J 7 bases short, with 13 bases between. This CDR3 is CAIRLSLGNSPLHF. The CDR3 DNA is TGTGCCATCAGGTTATCCCTCGGGAATTCACCCCTCCACTTT.

The V gene is TRBV6-5, the J gene TRBJ2-7, with TRBD1 identical over 9 bases. Germline V lookup: CDR1 MNHEY, CDR2 SVGAGI. This CDR3 has 14 residues. J lost 2 bases, V lost 4 bases, and 3 bases had no gene match. The CDR3 region has the DNA TGTGCCAGCAGTTCCCGGGACAGGGCCTACGAGCAGTACGTC. This sequence encodes CASSSRDRAYEQYV.

The chain links TRBV7-8 to TRBJ2-1; 11 bases match TRBD2. V lost 5 bases and J lost 8; bases outside the gene matches: 14. The CDR3 sequence is 17 residues long. Germline V CDR1 and CDR2: SGHVS, FQNEAQ. The CDR3 region is CASSLQRLAGSVYEQFF. Here the CDR3 DNA reads TGTGCCAGCAGCCTACAAAGACTAGCGGGAAGTGTTTATGAGCAGTTCTTC.

The chain joins TRBV7-6 to TRBJ2-2; TRBD2 agrees at 8 bases. Germline assignment: CDR1 SGHVS and CDR2 FNYEAQ. V shed 2 bases, J shed 5 bases, and the junction held 7 bases outside the gene matches. This CDR3 region has 16 residues. The CDR3 sequence: CASSLIAGGLTGELFF. The CDR3, as DNA: TGTGCCAGCAGCTTAATTGCGGGAGGCCTAACCGGGGAGCTGTTTTTT.

V is TRBV5-4 and J is TRBJ1-1; the match to TRBD1 covers 8 bases. J was trimmed by 0 bases and V by 5 bases; bases with no gene match: 9. The CDR3 has 16 residues. Germline V gene lookup returns CDR1 SGHNT and CDR2 YYREEE (reference sequence). CDR3 loop: CASSSTGGSLNTEAFF. For the CDR3, the DNA is TGTGCCAGCAGTTCCACAGGGGGGAGTCTGAACACTGAAGCTTTCTTT.

The chain links TRBV2 to TRBJ2-7; TRBD2 aligns across 7 bases. V dropped 5 bases and J dropped 7; count of bases not matched to a gene: 8. Germline V lookup: CDR1 SNHLY, CDR2 FYNNEI. The CDR3 runs 13 residues. This CDR3 reads CASSPRLAGEQYF. As DNA, the CDR3 is TGTGCCAGCAGTCCGAGACTAGCTGGGGAGCAGTACTTC. The variable domain in full, completed from reference TRBV2 and TRBJ2-7, reads EPEVTQTPSHQVTQMGQEVILRCVPISNHLYFYWYRQILGQKVEFLVSFYNNEISEKSEIFDDQFSVERPDGSNFTLKIRSTKLEDSAMYFCASSPRLAGEQYFGPGTRLTVT.

The chain recombines TRBV28 with TRBJ1-5; weak D call: TRBD1 (5 bases). V shed 6 bases and J shed 2 bases, with 17 bases lying between them. Germline-derived CDR1 and CDR2 are MDHEN and SYDVKM. The CDR3 is made up of 16 amino acids. The CDR3 DNA follows: TGTGCCAGCAGCCCAAGATGGCGGGGGGGCAATCAGCCCCAGCATTTT. It yields the protein CASSPRWRGGNQPQHF.

The chain has TRBV7-2 and TRBJ1-2, with D perhaps matching TRBD1 (6 bases). The CDR3 is made up of 14 amino acids. Germline V gene data show CDR1 as SGHTA and CDR2 as FQGNSA. Trimming pared 6 bases from V and 4 bases from J, leaving 15 bases between. The chain's CDR3 is CASSPKTGLYGYTF. The CDR3 DNA follows: TGTGCCAGCAGTCCTAAGACAGGACTCTATGGCTACACCTTC.

The chain links TRBV4-2 to TRBJ1-1; D call uncertain. With 3 bases removed from V and 1 base from J, the gap between germline ends came to 12 bases. The CDR3 runs 15 residues. Germline loops: CDR1 LGHNA, CDR2 YNFKEQ. The CDR3 protein is CASSHEGSGNTEAFF. In DNA, the CDR3 is TGTGCCAGCAGCCATGAGGGTTCAGGGAACACTGAAGCTTTCTTT.

Written as DNA, the CDR3 is TGTGCCAGCTCACCAAATTCGGGTAGCTATGGCTACACCTTC. This encodes CASSPNSGSYGYTF. The chain links TRBV18 to TRBJ1-2; D remains ambiguous. CDR3 length: 14 amino acids. The V gene's germline CDR1 is KGHSH and CDR2 LQKENI. The germline V and J ends were trimmed by 2 bases and 4 bases, with 11 bases remaining between them.

This chain uses TRBV6-5 with TRBJ2-4; TRBD2 agrees at 12 bases. Germline V gives CDR1 MNHEY, CDR2 SVGAGI. The length of the CDR3 is 16 residues. Losses at the gene ends were 0 bases for V and 11 bases for J; bases not matched to a gene: 8. The CDR3 region is CASSYSSLAGGMVQYF. The CDR3 nucleotides are TGTGCCAGCAGTTACTCGTCACTAGCGGGGGGAATGGTTCAGTACTTC.

This clone is a singleton in its sample. The gene calls are TRBV18 and TRBJ1-1; D is possibly TRBD1 (6 bases). This CDR3 comprises 17 residues. Germline lookup yields CDR1 KGHSH and CDR2 LQKENI. Trimming left V 3 bases short and J 5 bases short, with 22 bases between. DNA of the CDR3: TGTGCCAGCTCACCCCTACCGTCACAGGGAATGGGGACTGAAGCTTTCTTT. It codes for CASSPLPSQGMGTEAFF.

The CDR3 coding sequence is TGTGCCAGCAGCTCCAACTCCGACAGCCTCCTAGCCAAAAACATTCAGTACTTC. The encoded protein is CASSSNSDSLLAKNIQYF. V usage is TRBV5-8 and J usage is TRBJ2-4; perhaps TRBD1 as D (5 bases). This CDR3 spans 18 amino acids. V was clipped by 3 bases and J by 0 bases, with 19 bases between them. Germline V lookup: CDR1 SGHTS, CDR2 YDEGEE.

V is TRBV7-3 and J is TRBJ2-7; 8 nucleotides line up with TRBD2. The CDR3 has 13 residues. V gave up 6 bases and J gave up 6 bases; unmatched junction bases: 7. Per germline, CDR1 SGHTA and CDR2 FQGTGA. The CDR3 sequence is CASSLKRESEQYF. CDR3 nucleotide sequence: TGTGCCAGCAGTCTTAAGCGGGAGAGCGAGCAGTACTTC.

The chain links TRBV27 to TRBJ2-1; D perhaps matches TRBD1 (6 bases). This CDR3 region has 15 residues. Germline V gene data show CDR1 as MNHEY and CDR2 as SMNVEV (reference sequence). V lost 4 bases, J lost 3 bases, and 13 bases lay in between. Here the CDR3 reads CASSYLRGGYNEQFF. The CDR3, as DNA: TGTGCCAGCAGTTACCTCAGGGGCGGCTACAATGAGCAGTTCTTC.

The J gene is TRBJ1-2, the V gene TRBV24-1; 7 nucleotides agree with TRBD1. CDR3 length equals 17 residues. Trimming took 4 bases from V and 8 from J; bases not matched to a gene: 18. Germline CDR1 KGHDR, CDR2 SFDVKD. Here the CDR3 DNA reads TGTGCCACCAGTGAGGGGACAGTGCGGTTTAGAGGAGGCGGCTACACCTTC. Amino acid sequence: CATSEGTVRFRGGGYTF.

A word on this clone: At one end the junction does not follow the germline gene, possibly because of a read error. This rearrangement joins TRBV7-2 to TRBJ1-1; a weak D match, TRBD1 (6 bases). In germline, CDR1 is SGHTA, CDR2 FQGNSA. The CDR3 is made up of 14 amino acids. CDR3 DNA: TGTGCCAGCAGAGATACAGGGTTGAACGCTGAAGCTTTCTTT. This encodes CASRDTGLNAEAFF. Filled out from reference TRBV7-2 and TRBJ1-1, the complete variable domain reads GAGVSQSPSNKVTEKGKDVELRCDPISGHTALYWYRQSLGQGLEFLIYFQGNSAPDKSGLPSDRFSAERTGGSVSTLTIQRTQQEDSAVYLCASRDTGLNAEAFFGQGTRLTVV.

V is TRBV13 and J is TRBJ1-1; D is undetermined. The germline V gene has CDR1 PRHDT and CDR2 FYEKMQ (reference sequence). Trimming left V 2 bases short and J 2 bases short, with 9 bases between. The CDR3 consists of 14 residues. The CDR3 DNA sequence: TGTGCCAGCAGCTTAACCCCAGGTAACACTGAAGCTTTCTTT. This sequence encodes CASSLTPGNTEAFF. Combining the CDR3 with reference TRBV13 and TRBJ1-1 gives the whole variable domain AAGVIQSPRHLIKEKRETATLKCYPIPRHDTVYWYQQGPGQDPQFLISFYEKMQSDKGSIPDRFSAQQFSDYHSELNMSSLELGDSALYFCASSLTPGNTEAFFGQGTRLTVV.

J is TRBJ2-1 and V is TRBV14; 9 nucleotides line up with TRBD2. CDR3 size: 16 residues. CDR1 and CDR2 (germline): SGHDN, FVKESK. Germline trimming cut 4 bases from V and 5 bases from J; bases unmatched to any gene: 9. CDR3: CASSRKLTSGNNEQFF. CDR3 in DNA: TGTGCCAGCAGCCGGAAATTGACTAGCGGAAACAATGAGCAGTTCTTC.